One sample yielded the 7 T cell receptor beta chains listed below, sequenced in a study of blood T cell repertoires in COVID-19. Using immunoSEQ multiplex PCR, the repertoire was profiled, and TCRdb retains in-frame clones only, with some absent. The sample holds some 330,000 clones, approximately 89% seen once. The sample consisted of PBMCs or T cells enriched from blood (not recorded which). These receptors were taken from a man aged 40-55 years in a cohort exposed to, infected with or recovered from COVID-19 (not recorded which).

The gene calls are TRBV4-1 and TRBJ2-2; 14 nucleotides align to TRBD2. Germline loops: CDR1 MGHRA, CDR2 YSYEKL. This CDR3 spans 18 amino acids. V lost 0 bases and J lost 4; bases outside the gene matches: 4. This CDR3 reads CASSQEGLAGDLTGELFF. CDR3 bases: TGCGCCAGCAGCCAAGAGGGACTAGCGGGAGACCTCACCGGGGAGCTGTTTTTT.

In this sample, this clone turned up a few times. The V gene is TRBV4-2, the J gene TRBJ2-3; D is uncertain. Germline-derived CDR1 and CDR2 are LGHNA and YNFKEQ. This CDR3 has 15 amino acids. Trimming took off 0 bases at V and 3 bases at J, with 10 bases between the two ends. The CDR3 region has the DNA TGTGCCAGCAGCCAAGATCGCGGCGTAACAGATACGCAGTATTTT. Translation gives CASSQDRGVTDTQYF.

This clone was found a few times. In DNA, the CDR3 is TGTGCCAGCAGCTTAGGGACAGGGAAGGTGGGAGCTTTCTTT. Its protein product is CASSLGTGKVGAFF. This sequence joins TRBV11-2 and TRBJ1-1, with 8 bases aligning to TRBD1. Trimming at V came to 1 base and at J to 10 bases, leaving 8 bases not matched to a gene. Germline CDR1 SGHAT, CDR2 FQNNGV. CDR3 length equals 14 residues.

The chain is built from TRBV27 and TRBJ1-4, with no clear D. Germline CDR1 MNHEY, CDR2 SMNVEV (reference sequence). V was pared by 2 bases and J by 7 bases, with 8 bases between. CDR3 size: 13 residues. Written as DNA, the CDR3 is TGTGCCAGCAGTTTAAGGCGCGGTGAAAAACTGTTTTTT. Translated: CASSLRRGEKLFF. Variable domain in full (rest from reference TRBV27 and TRBJ1-4): EAQVTQNPRYLITVTGKKLTVTCSQNMNHEYMSWYRQDPGLGLRQIYYSMNVEVTDKGDVPEGYKVSRKEKRNFPLILESPSPNQTSLYFCASSLRRGEKLFFGSGTQLSVL.

The DNA of the CDR3 is TGCGCCAGCAGCCAAGAATTCGCGGGAGATCCCTACGAGCAGTACTTC. It translates to CASSQEFAGDPYEQYF. The rearrangement links TRBV4-1 to TRBJ2-7, with 7 positions matching TRBD2. Looked up from germline, CDR1 is MGHRA and CDR2 is YSYEKL. This CDR3 has 16 amino acids. V was pared by 0 bases and J by 2 bases, with 7 bases of the junction left unmatched.

This chain uses TRBV24-1 with TRBJ2-2; TRBD1 aligns across 9 bases. CDR1 and CDR2 from the germline V gene are KGHDR and SFDVKD. J was trimmed by 6 bases and V by 4 bases; bases with no gene match: 8. The CDR3 is 16 residues long. CDR3 in amino acids: CATSDPGTGFPGELFF. The CDR3, as DNA: TGTGCCACCAGTGACCCCGGGACAGGGTTCCCCGGGGAGCTGTTTTTT.

V usage is TRBV14 and J usage is TRBJ1-1, with D hard to call. The germline CDR1 and CDR2 sequences are SGHDN and FVKESK. Trimming pared 7 bases from V and 1 base from J, leaving 10 bases between. The CDR3 is made up of 13 amino acids. This CDR3 reads CASTQTQNTEAFF. CDR3 DNA: TGTGCCAGCACCCAGACACAGAACACTGAAGCTTTCTTT.